The entry that follows covers one T cell receptor (beta chain) sequence. There is no known antigen for this receptor. Mismatch with germline at one junction end may stem from a read error. The EasySep Human CD8+ T Cell Enrichment Kit was used on day 10 to isolate CD8+ T cells from every culture. This entry is derived from a study of CD8 T cell repertoires and HIV-1 epitope variants (dated by TCRdb to about 2020). Regarding the complete study: T cells were stimulated in separate culture wells with each of twenty-five peptides representing autologous and known Gag and Nef epitope variants. Control conditions included a CMV, EBV and flu peptide pool, the Ebola AY9 epitope as negative control, and a no-peptide well. The epitopes tested covered three Gag epitope families plus Nef HW9 and YT9. Using the EasySep Human T Cell Enrichment Kit, T cells were enriched and then co-cultured with an equal number of autologous T cell-negative cells acting as antigen-presenting cells. Cultures were maintained for 9 to 11 days in IMDM with gentamicin, and half-media changes adding IL-2, IL-7 and IL-15 were performed on days 3 and 7. An aliquot of 1M T cells was saved as an uncultured baseline condition, separate from the 80 to 95 T cell cultures. A total of 83 T cell cultures were run, with each culture condition done in triplicate except for one peptide, which was done in duplicate.

TCR beta CDR3 regions were sequenced at survey depth on the immunoSEQ platform. The QIAamp DNA micro kit was used to extract genomic DNA from every cultured and uncultured CD8+ T cell population. As for the original processing: Any sample with under 5,000 productive reads was excluded, and this exclusion removed about 7% of the roughly 75 cultures stimulated with HIV peptides. Sequences were trimmed to CDR3 by a MANAFEST web app, and nonproductive sequences, CDR3s under 5 amino acids, and sequences not starting with C or ending with F/W were removed. Clonotypes were classified as antigen-specific only if expansion was observed in at least 2 of 3 replicates versus the no-peptide control at FDR 0.01, only within one epitope family. In addition, a specific clonotype needed a frequency at least fivefold higher than in wells stimulated with peptides from other epitope families. Drawn from immuneACCESS, this table holds only the in-frame rearrangements with V and J called that TCRdb kept. Clones are partly lost; checked studies trace under half to an unresolved V gene and leave the rest unexplained. V, J and clone size are taken as reported in that table, and D and trimming were inferred from the DNA itself. The sample table shows some 5,900 clones, and 66% are seen once. Over 40% of the sample rests with the top ten.

The research as a whole found: The study identified about 10 antigen-specific TCR beta clonotypes, more than 5 of which appeared to be cross-reactive for autologous or known escape epitope variants. About 5 clonotypes recognized the Nef KF9 family and one clonotype recognized the HW9 family, while no responses were seen to the TAALDMSHF plasma variant. Only TCR beta chains were identified by the assay, and proliferation to antigen, not T cell function or cytokine profile, was indicated.

Based on the germline V gene (reference sequence), the CDR1 and CDR2 sequences are SSHAT and FNYEAQ. From the cysteine through the phenylalanine, the CDR3 covers 12 amino acids. The entry retains the CDR3 DNA only, 36 bases that are in frame from base 1. The sequence is built from TRBV7-7 and TRBJ2-5, and possibly TRBD2, on 5 matching bases. The origin of this receptor is a male donor with HIV. Source material: cultured CD8+ T cells derived from PBMCs. The CDR3 has the sequence CASSPERETQYF. The DNA sequence is as follows: TGTGCTAGCAGCCCCGAGCGGGAGACCCAGTACTTC.